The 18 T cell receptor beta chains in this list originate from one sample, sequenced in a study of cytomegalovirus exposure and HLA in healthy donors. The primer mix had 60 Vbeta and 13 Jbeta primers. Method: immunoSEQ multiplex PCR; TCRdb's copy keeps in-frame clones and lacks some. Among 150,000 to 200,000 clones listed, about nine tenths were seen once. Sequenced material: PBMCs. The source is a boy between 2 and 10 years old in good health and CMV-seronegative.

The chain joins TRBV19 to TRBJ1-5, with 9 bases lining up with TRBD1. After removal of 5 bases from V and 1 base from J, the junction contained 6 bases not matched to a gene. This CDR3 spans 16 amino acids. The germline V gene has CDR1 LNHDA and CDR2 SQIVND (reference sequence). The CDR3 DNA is TGTGCCAGTAGTCTAAGGACAGGGGCGAGCAATCAGCCCCAGCATTTT. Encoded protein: CASSLRTGASNQPQHF.

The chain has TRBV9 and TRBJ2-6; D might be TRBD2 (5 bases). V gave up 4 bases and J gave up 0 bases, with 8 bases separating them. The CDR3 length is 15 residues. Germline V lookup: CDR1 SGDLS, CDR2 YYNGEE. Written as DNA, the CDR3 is TGTGCCAGCAGCCCCCGGGGCTCTGGGGCCAACGTCCTGACTTTC. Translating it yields CASSPRGSGANVLTF. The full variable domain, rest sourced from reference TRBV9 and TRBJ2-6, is DSGVTQTPKHLITATGQRVTLRCSPRSGDLSVYWYQQSLDQGLQFLIQYYNGEERAKGNILERFSAQQFPDLHSELNLSSLELGDSALYFCASSPRGSGANVLTFGAGSRLTVL.

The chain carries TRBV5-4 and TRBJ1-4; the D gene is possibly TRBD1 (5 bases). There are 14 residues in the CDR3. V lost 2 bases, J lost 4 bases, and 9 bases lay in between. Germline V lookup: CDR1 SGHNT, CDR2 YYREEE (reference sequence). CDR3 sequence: CASSLGEINEKLFF. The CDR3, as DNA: TGTGCCAGCAGCTTAGGGGAAATTAATGAAAAACTGTTTTTT.

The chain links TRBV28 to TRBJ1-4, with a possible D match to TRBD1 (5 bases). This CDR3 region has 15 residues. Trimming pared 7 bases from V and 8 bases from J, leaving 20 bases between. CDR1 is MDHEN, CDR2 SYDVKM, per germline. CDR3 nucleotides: TGTGCCAGCACTACGAGCAGGGTTGGAAGGGAAAAACTGTTTTTT. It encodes CASTTSRVGREKLFF.

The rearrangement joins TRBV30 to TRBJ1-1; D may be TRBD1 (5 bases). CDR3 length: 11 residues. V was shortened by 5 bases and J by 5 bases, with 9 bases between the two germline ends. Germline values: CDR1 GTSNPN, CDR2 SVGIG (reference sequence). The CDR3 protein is CAWAGGTEAFF. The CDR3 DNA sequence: TGTGCCTGGGCCGGGGGAACTGAAGCTTTCTTT.

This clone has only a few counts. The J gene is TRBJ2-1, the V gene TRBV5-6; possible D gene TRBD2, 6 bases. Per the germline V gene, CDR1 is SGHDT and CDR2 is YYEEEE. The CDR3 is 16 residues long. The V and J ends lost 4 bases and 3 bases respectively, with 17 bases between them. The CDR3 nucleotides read TGTGCCAGCAGCCCGACCCCCTGGGGGGACTACAATGAGCAGTTCTTC. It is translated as CASSPTPWGDYNEQFF.

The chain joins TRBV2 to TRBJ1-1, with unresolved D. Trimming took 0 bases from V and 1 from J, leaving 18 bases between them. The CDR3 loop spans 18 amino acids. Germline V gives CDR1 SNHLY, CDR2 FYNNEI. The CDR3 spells CASSEAHFTGVGNTEAFF. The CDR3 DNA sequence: TGTGCCAGCAGTGAAGCGCATTTTACCGGGGTTGGGAACACTGAAGCTTTCTTT.

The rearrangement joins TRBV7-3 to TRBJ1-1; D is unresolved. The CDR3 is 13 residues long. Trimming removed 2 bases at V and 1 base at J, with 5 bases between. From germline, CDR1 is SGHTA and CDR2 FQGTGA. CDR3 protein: CASSLLRNTEAFF. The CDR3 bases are TGTGCCAGCAGCTTATTGCGGAACACTGAAGCTTTCTTT. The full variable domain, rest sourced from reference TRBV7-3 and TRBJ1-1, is GAGVSQTPSNKVTEKGKYVELRCDPISGHTALYWYRQSLGQGPEFLIYFQGTGAADDSGLPNDRFFAVRPEGSVSTLKIQRTERGDSAVYLCASSLLRNTEAFFGQGTRLTVV.

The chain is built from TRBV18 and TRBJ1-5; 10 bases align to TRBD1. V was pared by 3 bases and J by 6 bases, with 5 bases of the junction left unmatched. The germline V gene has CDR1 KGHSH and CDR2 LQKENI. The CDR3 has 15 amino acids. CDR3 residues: CASSPGTGDSQPQHF. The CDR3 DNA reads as TGTGCCAGCTCACCCGGGACAGGGGATAGTCAGCCCCAGCATTTT. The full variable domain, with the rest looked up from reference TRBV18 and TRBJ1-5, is NAGVMQNPRHLVRRRGQEARLRCSPMKGHSHVYWYRQLPEEGLKFMVYLQKENIIDESGMPKERFSAEFPKEGPSILRIQQVVRGDSAAYFCASSPGTGDSQPQHFGDGTRLSIL.

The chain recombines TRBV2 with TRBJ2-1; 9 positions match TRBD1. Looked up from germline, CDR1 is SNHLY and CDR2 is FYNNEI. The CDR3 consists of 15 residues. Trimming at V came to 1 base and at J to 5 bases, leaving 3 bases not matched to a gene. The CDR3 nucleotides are TGTGCCAGCAGTGAAGGGGACAGGGTCCACAATGAGCAGTTCTTC. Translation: CASSEGDRVHNEQFF.

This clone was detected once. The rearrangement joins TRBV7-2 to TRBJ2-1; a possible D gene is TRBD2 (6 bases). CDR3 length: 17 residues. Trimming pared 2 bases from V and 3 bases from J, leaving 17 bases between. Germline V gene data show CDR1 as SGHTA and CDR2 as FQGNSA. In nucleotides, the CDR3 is TGTGCCAGCAGCTTAATAAGAAGTAGCGGCTACTACAATGAGCAGTTCTTC. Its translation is CASSLIRSSGYYNEQFF.

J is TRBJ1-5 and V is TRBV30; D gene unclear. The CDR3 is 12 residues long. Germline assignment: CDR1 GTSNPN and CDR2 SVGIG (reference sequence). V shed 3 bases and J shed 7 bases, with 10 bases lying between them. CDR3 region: CAWSLYGQPQHF. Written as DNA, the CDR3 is TGTGCCTGGAGCCTCTACGGGCAGCCCCAGCATTTT.

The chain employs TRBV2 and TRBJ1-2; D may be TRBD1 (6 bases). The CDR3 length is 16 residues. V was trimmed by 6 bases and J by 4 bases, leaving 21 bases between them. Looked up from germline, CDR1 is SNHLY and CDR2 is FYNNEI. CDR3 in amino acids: CASREDDRTLVYGYTF. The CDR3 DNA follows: TGTGCCAGCAGGGAGGATGACAGGACGCTTGTCTATGGCTACACCTTC.

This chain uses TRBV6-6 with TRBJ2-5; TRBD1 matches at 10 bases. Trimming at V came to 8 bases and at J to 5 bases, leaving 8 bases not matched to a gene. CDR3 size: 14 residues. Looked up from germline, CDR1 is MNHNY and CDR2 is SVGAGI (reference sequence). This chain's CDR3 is CASRRDRGSETQYF. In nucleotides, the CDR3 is TGTGCCAGCCGGAGGGACAGGGGTTCTGAGACCCAGTACTTC.

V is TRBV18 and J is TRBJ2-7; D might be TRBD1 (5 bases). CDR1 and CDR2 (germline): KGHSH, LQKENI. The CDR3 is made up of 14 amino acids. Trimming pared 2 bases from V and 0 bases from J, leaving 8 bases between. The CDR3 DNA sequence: TGTGCCAGCTCACCATTGGACAACTCCTACGAGCAGTACTTC. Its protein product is CASSPLDNSYEQYF.

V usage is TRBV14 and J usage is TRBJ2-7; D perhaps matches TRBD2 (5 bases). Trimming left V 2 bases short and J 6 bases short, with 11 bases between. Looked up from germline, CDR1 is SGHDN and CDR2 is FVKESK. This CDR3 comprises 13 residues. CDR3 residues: CASSQWSGGEQYF. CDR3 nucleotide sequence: TGTGCCAGCAGCCAATGGTCAGGAGGCGAGCAGTACTTC.

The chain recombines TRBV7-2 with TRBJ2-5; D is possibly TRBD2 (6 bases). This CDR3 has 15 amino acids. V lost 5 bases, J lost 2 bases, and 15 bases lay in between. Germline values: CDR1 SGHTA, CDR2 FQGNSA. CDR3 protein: CASSPWEASQETQYF. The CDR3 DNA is TGTGCCAGCAGCCCGTGGGAGGCATCACAAGAGACCCAGTACTTC.

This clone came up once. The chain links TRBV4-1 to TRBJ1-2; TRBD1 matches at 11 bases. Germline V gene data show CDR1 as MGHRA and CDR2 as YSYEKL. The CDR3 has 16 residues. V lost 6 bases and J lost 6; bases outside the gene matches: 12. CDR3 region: CASRHGTGGRRDGYTF. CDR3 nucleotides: TGCGCCAGCAGACACGGGACAGGGGGGCGACGTGATGGCTACACCTTC.